The 16 T cell receptor beta chains in this list originate from one sample, sequenced in a study of cytomegalovirus exposure and HLA in healthy donors. A multiplex PCR was run with 60 Vbeta primers and 13 Jbeta primers. Here immunoSEQ multiplex PCR was the method, and the copy in TCRdb shows in-frame clones only, minus some. The repertoire includes roughly 69,000 clones, roughly three quarters of them detected once, and under 3.5% sits in the top ten. Sequences were obtained from PBMCs. These receptors came from a man aged 18 to 29 in good health and CMV-seronegative.

The chain has TRBV7-3 and TRBJ2-5; 7 positions match TRBD2. The trim removed 5 bases at V and 5 bases at J, leaving 5 bases unmatched. This CDR3 has 13 amino acids. Germline V CDR1 and CDR2: SGHTA, FQGTGA. The CDR3, as DNA: TGTGCCAGCAGCCTCCCCGGGGGGGAGACCCAGTACTTC. As protein: CASSLPGGETQYF.

The chain couples TRBV5-1 to TRBJ1-1, with D perhaps matching TRBD1 (6 bases). The germline V and J ends were trimmed by 0 bases and 1 base, with 7 bases remaining between them. Germline-derived CDR1 and CDR2 are SGHRS and YFSETQ. This CDR3 is 14 amino acids long. CDR3 in DNA: TGCGCCAGCAGCTTGGGGACAGAGAACACTGAAGCTTTCTTT. Translation gives CASSLGTENTEAFF.

V usage is TRBV10-3 and J usage is TRBJ2-5; D may be TRBD1 (6 bases). This CDR3 has 14 residues. Germline lookup yields CDR1 ENHRY and CDR2 SYGVKD. Trimming shortened V by 3 bases and J by 0 bases, and 8 bases separated the two germline ends. CDR3 in DNA: TGTGCCATCAGTGAAGGGGGTTACCAAGAGACCCAGTACTTC. It encodes CAISEGGYQETQYF.

The rearrangement joins TRBV29-1 to TRBJ1-2; 8 bases agree with TRBD1. In germline, CDR1 is SQVTM, CDR2 ANQGSEA. The CDR3 loop spans 14 amino acids. Unmatched junction bases numbered 9, after V lost 5 bases and J lost 4 bases. CDR3 protein: CSVPNWDRSYGYTF. CDR3 coding DNA: TGCAGCGTTCCGAATTGGGACAGGTCCTATGGCTACACCTTC.

A single count supports this clone. The chain has TRBV7-3 and TRBJ1-1; TRBD1 agrees at 9 bases. CDR3 size: 14 residues. V gave up 6 bases and J gave up 1 base; unmatched junction bases: 3. CDR1 is SGHTA and CDR2 is FQGTGA in the germline V gene. The CDR3: CASRRTGENTEAFF. Written as DNA, the CDR3 is TGTGCCAGCAGGCGGACAGGGGAGAACACTGAAGCTTTCTTT.

This rearrangement joins TRBV9 to TRBJ1-3; 9 bases fit TRBD1. There are 16 residues in the CDR3. Germline lookup yields CDR1 SGDLS and CDR2 YYNGEE. V was clipped by 3 bases and J by 0 bases; unmatched bases: 4. CDR3: CASSAGQGFSGNTIYF. The CDR3 DNA reads TGTGCCAGCAGCGCGGGACAGGGCTTCTCTGGAAACACCATATATTTT.

CDR3: CASGLAGQTDTQYF. In DNA form, the CDR3 reads TGTGCCAGCGGGCTAGCGGGGCAAACAGATACGCAGTATTTT. V and J are TRBV2 and TRBJ2-3; 9 bases line up with TRBD2. The CDR3 loop spans 14 amino acids. With V trimmed by 8 bases and J by 3 bases, 6 bases remained unmatched. Per the germline V gene, CDR1 is SNHLY and CDR2 is FYNNEI. The complete variable domain, with remaining parts taken from reference TRBV2 and TRBJ2-3, reads EPEVTQTPSHQVTQMGQEVILRCVPISNHLYFYWYRQILGQKVEFLVSFYNNEISEKSEIFDDQFSVERPDGSNFTLKIRSTKLEDSAMYFCASGLAGQTDTQYFGPGTRLTVL.

As concerns this clone: This sample also contains other DNA sequences that code for the same CDR3. This sequence joins TRBV7-9 and TRBJ1-5; D is perhaps TRBD1 (5 bases). The CDR3 sequence is 14 residues long. V gave up 3 bases and J gave up 1 base, with 7 bases separating them. CDR1 SEHNR and CDR2 FQNEAQ come from the germline V gene (reference sequence). For the CDR3, the DNA is TGTGCCAGCAGCTTGGGGCAGAGCAATCAGCCCCAGCATTTT. Translation: CASSLGQSNQPQHF.

This clone was seen a single time. The J gene is TRBJ2-2, the V gene TRBV7-6, with unresolved D. V lost 2 bases and J lost 7, with 8 bases in between. This CDR3 contains 13 residues. The germline gives CDR1 SGHVS, CDR2 FNYEAQ. The CDR3 protein is CASSLLGDGELFF. In DNA form, the CDR3 reads TGTGCCAGCAGCTTACTCGGTGACGGGGAGCTGTTTTTT.

Details on this clone: The junction shows a germline mismatch at one end, possibly a read error. This chain links TRBV6-1 with TRBJ2-6; the D gene is possibly TRBD2 (5 bases). CDR1 is MNHNS and CDR2 is SASEGT in the germline V gene. This CDR3 comprises 16 residues. The CDR3 DNA reads TGTGCCAGCGGTGAAGCGCGCGGGTCCGGGGCCAACGTCCTGACTTTC. This encodes CASGEARGSGANVLTF.

The genes are TRBV27 and TRBJ2-7; perhaps TRBD1 as D (6 bases). Deletions cut 5 bases from V and 2 bases from J, with 19 bases between. This CDR3 is 16 amino acids long. The V gene's germline CDR1 is MNHEY and CDR2 SMNVEV (reference sequence). The CDR3 spells CASSIQGIGWAYEQYF. As DNA, the CDR3 is TGTGCCAGCAGTATACAGGGTATTGGGTGGGCCTACGAGCAGTACTTC.

This clone appeared once. The V gene is TRBV7-8, the J gene TRBJ2-7, with 12 positions matching TRBD2. CDR3 length: 16 amino acids. Germline V lookup: CDR1 SGHVS, CDR2 FQNEAQ. J was trimmed by 4 bases and V by 1 base; bases with no gene match: 5. CDR3 sequence: CASSLGSSGGGYEQYF. CDR3 nucleotide sequence: TGTGCCAGCAGCTTAGGATCTAGCGGGGGGGGGTACGAGCAGTACTTC.

The rearrangement links TRBV6-1 to TRBJ2-7, with TRBD1 matching 9 bases. Looked up from germline, CDR1 is MNHNS and CDR2 is SASEGT. The CDR3 is made up of 14 amino acids. V dropped 7 bases and J dropped 0; count of bases not matched to a gene: 4. The CDR3 DNA reads TGTGCCAGCATTGACAGGGGGAACTCCTACGAGCAGTACTTC. The encoded protein is CASIDRGNSYEQYF.

This clone showed up just a few times. V is TRBV7-3 and J is TRBJ2-5; 7 nucleotides line up with TRBD1. This CDR3 comprises 14 residues. Germline CDR1 reads SGHTA; CDR2 reads FQGTGA. J was trimmed by 5 bases and V by 5 bases; bases with no gene match: 8. The CDR3 DNA follows: TGTGCCAGCAGCCCCACAGGGGCAGGGGAGACCCAGTACTTC. Protein product: CASSPTGAGETQYF.

The chain is built from TRBV12-2 and TRBJ1-1; the table assigns TRBD1, which was not confirmed against the DNA. TRBV12-2 corresponds to a pseudogene. This CDR3 is 18 amino acids long. The CDR3 DNA is TGTGCAAGTCGCTTCCCGAGGACCCTTGACAGGGGGAACACTGAAGCTTTCTTT. It encodes CASRFPRTLDRGNTEAFF.

The rearrangement links TRBV6-5 to TRBJ2-1; TRBD2 matches 7 bases. The CDR3 is 13 residues long. CDR1 is MNHEY, CDR2 SVGAGI, per germline. Germline trimming cut 8 bases from V and 9 bases from J; bases unmatched to any gene: 10. The CDR3 nucleotides are TGTGCCAGCCGGGTCCCGGGGAGGGGTGAGCAGTTCTTC. Protein product: CASRVPGRGEQFF.